The 25 T cell receptor beta chains below were found in one sample sequenced in a study of control samples from healthy donors and cancer patients. Sequencing used immunoSEQ multiplex PCR; TCRdb keeps in-frame clones, though not all of them. The sample consists of about 15,000 clones, about 80% of them appearing once. Sequenced input: formalin-fixed, paraffin-embedded tissue. The receptors stem from a female donor with lung cancer.

This sequence joins TRBV25-1 and TRBJ2-7; 7 nucleotides match TRBD1. J was trimmed by 2 bases and V by 1 base; bases with no gene match: 2. CDR1 is MGHDK, CDR2 SYGVNS, per germline. The length of the CDR3 is 14 residues. The CDR3 loop reads CASSESGTAYEQYF. The DNA for the CDR3 is TGTGCCAGCAGTGAATCCGGGACAGCCTACGAGCAGTACTTC.

The chain is built from TRBV27 and TRBJ2-2; D might be TRBD1 (6 bases). CDR1 is MNHEY and CDR2 is SMNVEV in the germline V gene (reference sequence). There are 15 residues in the CDR3. With 5 bases removed from V and 5 bases from J, the gap between germline ends came to 15 bases. The CDR3 here is CASSNRAVGTGELFF. CDR3 coding DNA: TGTGCCAGCAGTAACAGGGCGGTTGGGACCGGGGAGCTGTTTTTT.

The gene calls are TRBV19 and TRBJ2-4; D may match TRBD1 or TRBD2 (5 bases each). CDR1 is LNHDA and CDR2 is SQIVND in the germline V gene (reference sequence). Trimming shortened V by 3 bases and J by 4 bases, and 10 bases separated the two germline ends. CDR3 length: 14 amino acids. The CDR3 region has the DNA TGTGCCAGTAGTATTAATTGGGGGAAAAACATTCAGTACTTC. Translated: CASSINWGKNIQYF.

The J gene is TRBJ1-1, the V gene TRBV14; 7 nucleotides agree with TRBD1. CDR3 size: 14 residues. The germline V gene has CDR1 SGHDN and CDR2 FVKESK. The ends lost 5 bases at V and 11 bases at J; junction bases unmatched: 14. The CDR3 loop is CASSWRTGPGVAFF. Written as DNA, the CDR3 is TGTGCCAGCAGCTGGCGGACAGGACCGGGGGTGGCTTTCTTT.

V and J are TRBV2 and TRBJ1-1; D is perhaps TRBD1 (6 bases). This CDR3 region has 13 residues. CDR1 and CDR2 (germline): SNHLY, FYNNEI. Trimming left V 7 bases short and J 3 bases short, with 12 bases between. CDR3 nucleotide sequence: TGTGCCAGCATCTACGGGGGGCACACTGAAGCTTTCTTT. As protein: CASIYGGHTEAFF.

The rearrangement joins TRBV25-1 to TRBJ2-7; D might be TRBD2 (5 bases). V shed 3 bases and J shed 2 bases, with 17 bases lying between them. CDR3 size: 16 residues. CDR1 and CDR2 (germline): MGHDK, SYGVNS. The CDR3 spells CASSEGDGRETYEQYF. In nucleotides, the CDR3 is TGTGCCAGCAGTGAGGGTGATGGAAGGGAGACCTACGAGCAGTACTTC.

The rearrangement uses TRBV12-5 and TRBJ2-7; D may be TRBD2 (6 bases). V dropped 5 bases and J dropped 3 bases, with 17 bases sitting between them. Germline V gene data show CDR1 as LGHNT and CDR2 as FRNRAP. CDR3 size: 15 residues. CDR3 protein: CASGHLQGGNYEQYF. The CDR3 nucleotides read TGTGCTAGTGGTCACCTTCAGGGAGGAAACTACGAGCAGTACTTC.

The genes are TRBV5-1 and TRBJ2-7, with TRBD1 as a possible D gene (5 bases). Germline assignment: CDR1 SGHRS and CDR2 YFSETQ. With 4 bases removed from V and 3 bases from J, the gap between germline ends came to 20 bases. The length of the CDR3 is 16 residues. The CDR3 loop reads CASSVSPREKVYEQYF. CDR3 DNA: TGCGCCAGCAGCGTCAGTCCCAGGGAAAAGGTCTACGAGCAGTACTTC.

V is TRBV5-1 and J is TRBJ2-5; TRBD1 aligns across 12 bases. The V gene's germline CDR1 is SGHRS and CDR2 YFSETQ. The CDR3 extends over 17 amino acids. Trimming took 7 bases from V and 3 from J; bases not matched to a gene: 13. The DNA of the CDR3 is TGCGCCAGCCGCCGGGACAGGGGGCGCGCTGCCGAAGAGACCCAGTACTTC. This gives the protein CASRRDRGRAAEETQYF.

This chain uses TRBV12-5 with TRBJ2-7; D is perhaps TRBD1 (5 bases). CDR3 length: 13 amino acids. Germline loops: CDR1 LGHNT, CDR2 FRNRAP. V lost 5 bases and J 5 bases, leaving 13 bases between the germline ends. CDR3 sequence (DNA): TGTGCTAGTGGTAATCAGGGATCTGACGAGCAGTACTTC. It is translated as CASGNQGSDEQYF.

The chain is built from TRBV5-1 and TRBJ2-1, with TRBD2 matching over 14 bases. The CDR3 runs 19 residues. Germline V gene lookup returns CDR1 SGHRS and CDR2 YFSETQ. V shed 2 bases and J 0 bases; nucleotides not matched to a gene: 7. CDR3 in DNA: TGCGCCAGCAGCTTTCAGGGACTAGCGGGGGATAGCTCCTACAATGAGCAGTTCTTC. Translation gives CASSFQGLAGDSSYNEQFF.

This chain links TRBV14 with TRBJ1-1; D possibly corresponds to TRBD1 (6 bases). With 4 bases removed from V and 0 bases from J, the gap between germline ends came to 9 bases. Germline V gene sequence: CDR1 SGHDN, CDR2 FVKESK. CDR3 length equals 14 residues. The CDR3 sequence is CASSPQGLNTEAFF. The CDR3 region has the DNA TGTGCCAGCAGCCCCCAGGGGTTGAACACTGAAGCTTTCTTT.

The chain carries TRBV6-5 and TRBJ2-7; TRBD2 matches at 14 bases. The CDR3 is made up of 16 amino acids. V shed 2 bases and J 3 bases; nucleotides not matched to a gene: 3. Germline V gene sequence: CDR1 MNHEY, CDR2 SVGAGI. CDR3 coding DNA: TGTGCCAGCAGTTACGGGACTAGCGGGGGCGGCTACGAGCAGTACTTC. It yields the protein CASSYGTSGGGYEQYF.

The rearrangement joins TRBV4-3 to TRBJ2-3, with 11 bases that match TRBD2. The CDR3 length is 18 residues. Unmatched junction bases numbered 6, after V lost 1 base and J lost 0 bases. Germline V gene sequence: CDR1 LGHNA, CDR2 YSLEER. This CDR3 reads CASSQAPWTSGSTDTQYF. CDR3 DNA: TGCGCCAGCAGCCAAGCTCCTTGGACTAGCGGGAGCACAGATACGCAGTATTTT.

The rearrangement uses TRBV5-1 and TRBJ2-7; possible D gene TRBD1, 6 bases. Germline V gene sequence: CDR1 SGHRS, CDR2 YFSETQ. This CDR3 comprises 14 residues. V was cut by 0 bases and J by 6 bases, with 13 bases left in between. CDR3 bases: TGCGCCAGCAGCTTGGTAGTCAGGGGAGCCGAGCAGTACTTC. Translated: CASSLVVRGAEQYF.

In its sample, this clone ranks as medium-sized. The chain combines TRBV11-3 with TRBJ1-6, with no clear D. Germline-derived CDR1 and CDR2 are SGHNT and YENEEA. The V end lost 6 bases, the J end lost 0 bases, and 6 bases lay between the germline ends. This CDR3 is built from 14 residues. CDR3 bases: TGTGCCAGCAGTCGGGGCTCCTATAATTCACCCCTCCACTTT. Amino acids: CASSRGSYNSPLHF.

This chain uses TRBV7-9 with TRBJ2-1, with D perhaps TRBD1 or TRBD2 (5 bases each). The V gene's germline CDR1 is SEHNR and CDR2 FQNEAQ (reference sequence). The CDR3 covers 15 residues. V gave up 5 bases and J gave up 8 bases, with 19 bases separating them. The chain's CDR3 is CASSLLRGLRDEQFF. Here the CDR3 DNA reads TGTGCCAGCAGCCTTTTGAGGGGCCTACGCGATGAGCAGTTCTTC.

This chain joins TRBV15 and TRBJ2-7; D is unresolved. Looked up from germline, CDR1 is LNHNV and CDR2 is YYDKDF (reference sequence). There are 12 residues in the CDR3. V was shortened by 3 bases and J by 3 bases, with 6 bases between the two germline ends. CDR3: CATSSTGYEQYF. CDR3 in DNA: TGTGCCACCAGCAGTACGGGCTACGAGCAGTACTTC.

The CDR3: CASSEARGTGANEQYF. Written as DNA, the CDR3 is TGTGCCAGCAGTGAAGCTAGAGGGACAGGGGCGAACGAGCAGTACTTC. This sequence joins TRBV2 and TRBJ2-7; 10 nucleotides match TRBD1. After removal of 0 bases from V and 5 bases from J, the junction contained 7 bases not matched to a gene. Germline V gene data show CDR1 as SNHLY and CDR2 as FYNNEI. The CDR3 is 16 amino acids.

The chain joins TRBV6-5 to TRBJ2-6; D may be TRBD1 (5 bases). V lost 6 bases and J 2 bases, leaving 8 bases between the germline ends. This CDR3 spans 14 amino acids. The germline V gene has CDR1 MNHEY and CDR2 SVGAGI. The CDR3 sequence: CASSQGPGANVLTF. The DNA for the CDR3 is TGTGCCAGCAGCCAGGGTCCTGGGGCCAACGTCCTGACTTTC.

The chain links TRBV15 to TRBJ2-4, with 7 bases aligning to TRBD1. The germline V gene encodes CDR1 LNHNV and CDR2 YYDKDF (reference sequence). The CDR3 contains 19 residues. Losses at the gene ends were 4 bases for V and 1 base for J; bases not matched to a gene: 16. This CDR3 is CATSNKRELTGLAKNIQYF. The CDR3 nucleotides are TGTGCCACCAGCAATAAGAGGGAATTGACAGGGCTGGCCAAAAACATTCAGTACTTC.

The table lists this clone with a count of one. The chain joins TRBV5-1 to TRBJ1-1, with D hard to call. V was clipped by 0 bases and J by 5 bases, with 17 bases between them. The CDR3 has 16 amino acids. The germline CDR1 and CDR2 sequences are SGHRS and YFSETQ. The CDR3 reads CASSLGPNRDGTEAFF. CDR3 sequence (DNA): TGCGCCAGCAGCTTGGGGCCGAATAGGGATGGGACTGAAGCTTTCTTT.

The V and J genes are TRBV2 and TRBJ1-3, with TRBD1 as a possible D gene (5 bases). V lost 6 bases to trimming and J lost 0 bases, with 12 bases between them. The CDR3 length is 15 residues. Per germline, CDR1 SNHLY and CDR2 FYNNEI. The CDR3 loop is CASSRGLSSGNTIYF. For the CDR3, the DNA is TGTGCCAGCAGCCGGGGACTGAGCTCTGGAAACACCATATATTTT.

This sequence joins TRBV19 and TRBJ2-4, with 7 positions matching TRBD2. CDR1 is LNHDA and CDR2 is SQIVND in the germline V gene (reference sequence). The CDR3 consists of 16 residues. V lost 7 bases to trimming and J lost 0 bases; unmatched junction nucleotides: 9. The CDR3 DNA sequence: TGTGCCAGTACCCCAAAGCGGGACCTAGCCAAAAACATTCAGTACTTC. Its translation is CASTPKRDLAKNIQYF.

The J gene is TRBJ2-2, the V gene TRBV5-1; unclear D gene. With 4 bases removed from V and 0 bases from J, the gap between germline ends came to 1 base. The CDR3 runs 12 residues. Looked up from germline, CDR1 is SGHRS and CDR2 is YFSETQ. CDR3 residues: CASSPNTGELFF. In DNA form, the CDR3 reads TGCGCCAGCAGCCCGAACACCGGGGAGCTGTTTTTT.